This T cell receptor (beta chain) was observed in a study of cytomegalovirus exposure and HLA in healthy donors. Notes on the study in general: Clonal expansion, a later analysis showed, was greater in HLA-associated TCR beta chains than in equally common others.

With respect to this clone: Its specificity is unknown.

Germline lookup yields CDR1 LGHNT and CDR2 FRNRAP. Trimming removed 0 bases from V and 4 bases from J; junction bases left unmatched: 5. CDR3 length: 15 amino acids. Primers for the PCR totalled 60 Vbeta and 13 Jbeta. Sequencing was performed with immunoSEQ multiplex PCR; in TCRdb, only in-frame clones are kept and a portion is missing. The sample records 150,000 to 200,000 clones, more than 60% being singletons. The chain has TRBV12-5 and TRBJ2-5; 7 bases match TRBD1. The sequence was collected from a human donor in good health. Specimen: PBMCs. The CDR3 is CASGLVPPGGETQYF. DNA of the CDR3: TGTGCTAGTGGTTTGGTACCGCCAGGGGGAGAGACCCAGTACTTC.